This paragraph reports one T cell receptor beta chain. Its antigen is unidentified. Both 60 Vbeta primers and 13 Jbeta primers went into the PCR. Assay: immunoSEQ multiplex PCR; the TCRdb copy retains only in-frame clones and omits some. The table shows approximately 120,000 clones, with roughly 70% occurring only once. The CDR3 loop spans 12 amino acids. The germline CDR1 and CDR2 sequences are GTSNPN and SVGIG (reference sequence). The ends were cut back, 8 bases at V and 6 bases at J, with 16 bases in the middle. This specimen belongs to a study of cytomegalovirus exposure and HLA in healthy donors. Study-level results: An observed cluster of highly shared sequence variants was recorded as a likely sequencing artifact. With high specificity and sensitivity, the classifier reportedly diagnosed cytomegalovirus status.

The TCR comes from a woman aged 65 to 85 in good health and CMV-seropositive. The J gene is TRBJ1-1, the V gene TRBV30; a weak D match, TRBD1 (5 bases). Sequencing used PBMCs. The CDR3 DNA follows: TGTGCCGGGGGGAGGGAGGTCGCTGAAGCTTTCTTT. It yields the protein CAGGREVAEAFF.